The 27 T cell receptor beta chains below were found in one sample sequenced in a study of memory CD4+ T cells and cytomegalovirus serostatus. Single viable CD3+CD4+CD8-CD45RO+ cells were sorted as the memory CD4+ T cells. Measured with immunoSEQ multiplex PCR; TCRdb has only the in-frame clones, and not every one. Of about 53,000 clones detected, roughly 78% appear once; the ten largest clones hold around 0.83%. Sequencing was done on a sample of memory CD4+ T cells from blood. The receptors were gathered from an adult in good health and CMV-seronegative.

The rearrangement uses TRBV27 and TRBJ2-1; 15 nucleotides line up with TRBD2. Germline CDR1 MNHEY, CDR2 SMNVEV (reference sequence). The junction had 10 bases not matched to a gene; V was cut back by 3 bases and J by 10 bases. This CDR3 is 17 amino acids long. The CDR3 loop reads CASSFTVRTSGGVEQFF. CDR3 DNA sequence: TGTGCCAGCAGTTTTACGGTGCGGACTAGCGGGGGGGTAGAGCAGTTCTTC.

This clone was found a few times. The chain links TRBV6-1 to TRBJ2-5; TRBD1 matches 7 bases. Germline V gene sequence: CDR1 MNHNS, CDR2 SASEGT. J lost 6 bases, V lost 4 bases, and 5 bases had no gene match. The CDR3 consists of 13 residues. The DNA for the CDR3 is TGTGCCAGCAGTGGATACAGGGGACAGACCCAGTACTTC. It yields the protein CASSGYRGQTQYF.

The chain uses TRBV2 and TRBJ2-1; 11 nucleotides match TRBD2. Per the germline V gene, CDR1 is SNHLY and CDR2 is FYNNEI. The CDR3 has 14 residues. The V segment lost 6 bases and the J segment 8 bases; nucleotides outside the gene matches: 6. CDR3 coding DNA: TGTGCCAGCAGGTTTAGCGGGGGGGCAGATGAGCAGTTCTTC. The encoded protein is CASRFSGGADEQFF.

This chain joins TRBV6-5 and TRBJ1-2; D call uncertain. Germline CDR1 reads MNHEY; CDR2 reads SVGAGI. This CDR3 is 13 amino acids long. Trimming removed 6 bases at V and 7 bases at J, with 15 bases between. The CDR3 is CASSPRPLGGYTF. CDR3 nucleotides: TGTGCCAGCAGCCCACGACCCTTGGGTGGCTACACCTTC.

On this clone: The DNA is omitted, as the CDR3 cannot be located on it reliably, and the CDR3 follows TCRdb's listing. The rearrangement uses TRBV19 and TRBJ2-5; the D call of TRBD1 is as the table states it, not checked on the DNA. The CDR3 contains 14 residues when both ends are counted. Germline CDR1 LNHDA, CDR2 SQIVND (reference sequence). The CDR3 reads CASSFLAGQETQYF.

V gene TRBV7-2 combines with J gene TRBJ1-3; TRBD1 agrees at 7 bases. CDR3 length equals 16 residues. Germline CDR1 SGHTA, CDR2 FQGNSA. V was pared by 1 base and J by 0 bases, with 3 bases of the junction left unmatched. CDR3 sequence (DNA): TGTGCCAGCAGCTTAGGGAACAGGGGCTCTGGAAACACCATATATTTT. Translated, it gives CASSLGNRGSGNTIYF.

The chain employs TRBV13 and TRBJ2-6, with D perhaps TRBD2 (6 bases). The germline CDR1 and CDR2 sequences are PRHDT and FYEKMQ (reference sequence). The CDR3 spans 16 residues. V lost 4 bases and J lost 0, with 10 bases in between. CDR3 in amino acids: CASSWGLLSGANVLTF. The CDR3 DNA follows: TGTGCCAGCAGCTGGGGACTCCTCTCTGGGGCCAACGTCCTGACTTTC.

V and J are TRBV7-9 and TRBJ2-7; a possible D gene is TRBD2 (5 bases). The CDR3 spans 16 residues. The ends were cut back, 4 bases at V and 0 bases at J, with 16 bases in the middle. Germline CDR1 and CDR2: SEHNR and FQNEAQ (reference sequence). CDR3: CASSSRGGWSSYEQYF. CDR3 in DNA: TGTGCCAGCAGCTCCCGAGGAGGCTGGAGCTCCTACGAGCAGTACTTC.

This rearrangement joins TRBV5-1 to TRBJ1-4, with D uncertain. Germline loops: CDR1 SGHRS, CDR2 YFSETQ. This CDR3 contains 14 residues. With 1 base removed from V and 3 bases from J, the gap between germline ends came to 7 bases. CDR3 region: CASSLQEPNEKLFF. The CDR3 bases are TGCGCCAGCAGCTTGCAAGAGCCTAATGAAAAACTGTTTTTT.

V gene TRBV9 combines with J gene TRBJ2-7; D gene unclear. This CDR3 is 15 amino acids long. Trimming took off 4 bases at V and 3 bases at J, with 17 bases between the two ends. The germline V gene has CDR1 SGDLS and CDR2 YYNGEE. The CDR3 region has the DNA TGTGCCAGCAGCTTCTCCTCGGGCACTGACTACGAGCAGTACTTC. It yields the protein CASSFSSGTDYEQYF.

This clone occurred a few times. The chain recombines TRBV29-1 with TRBJ1-1; 7 bases match TRBD1. V trimming: 7 bases; J trimming: 5 bases; junction bases outside the gene matches: 10. This CDR3 comprises 13 residues. Germline V gene sequence: CDR1 SQVTM, CDR2 ANQGSEA. The chain's CDR3 is CSATRTGETEAFF. The CDR3 DNA sequence: TGCAGCGCTACAAGAACAGGGGAAACTGAAGCTTTCTTT.

The rearrangement uses TRBV10-3 and TRBJ1-1; 8 nucleotides agree with TRBD1. With 5 bases clipped from V and 1 base from J, the junction kept 6 bases outside the gene matches. Per the germline V gene, CDR1 is ENHRY and CDR2 is SYGVKD. The CDR3 length is 15 residues. The CDR3 DNA sequence: TGTGCCATCAGTACTGGACAGGGCGGGAACACTGAAGCTTTCTTT. Protein product: CAISTGQGGNTEAFF.

The J gene is TRBJ2-5, the V gene TRBV2; 9 positions agree with TRBD2. J lost 5 bases, V lost 3 bases, and 7 bases had no gene match. CDR3 length: 15 amino acids. Looked up from germline, CDR1 is SNHLY and CDR2 is FYNNEI. In DNA form, the CDR3 reads TGTGCCAGCAGTGACTCGCGGGGGGGCCGGGAGACCCAGTACTTC. Residues: CASSDSRGGRETQYF.

This clone was detected only a few times. The chain recombines TRBV2 with TRBJ2-2; TRBD1 agrees at 8 bases. CDR3 size: 15 residues. V was clipped by 6 bases and J by 5 bases; unmatched bases: 8. Looked up from germline, CDR1 is SNHLY and CDR2 is FYNNEI. Here the CDR3 reads CASSPGQGGTGELFF. DNA for the CDR3: TGTGCCAGCAGCCCCGGACAGGGTGGGACCGGGGAGCTGTTTTTT.

This clone was counted between two and nine times. The genes are TRBV15 and TRBJ1-2; 11 bases are shared with TRBD1. V trimming: 3 bases; J trimming: 4 bases; junction bases outside the gene matches: 4. The CDR3 has 15 amino acids. Germline V gives CDR1 LNHNV, CDR2 YYDKDF (reference sequence). The CDR3 reads CATSSGTGGLYGYTF. CDR3 sequence (DNA): TGTGCCACCAGCAGCGGGACAGGGGGGCTCTATGGCTACACCTTC.

This clone showed up just once. The V call is TRBV5-6, the J call TRBJ2-7; TRBD2 might be the D (5 bases). The CDR3 has 14 amino acids. The germline gives CDR1 SGHDT, CDR2 YYEEEE. Trimming stripped 0 bases from V and 6 bases from J, with 13 bases between. This CDR3 is CASSLVARGGEQYF. In DNA, the CDR3 is TGTGCCAGCAGCTTGGTGGCCCGGGGTGGCGAGCAGTACTTC.

The V and J genes are TRBV6-6 and TRBJ1-6, with D tentatively TRBD1 (5 bases). With 6 bases removed from V and 8 bases from J, the gap between germline ends came to 17 bases. The germline CDR1 and CDR2 sequences are MNHNY and SVGAGI (reference sequence). This CDR3 contains 15 residues. As DNA, the CDR3 is TGTGCCAGCAGGGAACCGGGACGGGCCCATTCACCCCTCCACTTT. Translation gives CASREPGRAHSPLHF.

The gene calls are TRBV5-6 and TRBJ1-2, with TRBD1 identical over 7 bases. The length of the CDR3 is 13 residues. Germline V CDR1 and CDR2: SGHDT, YYEEEE. Germline trimming cut 1 base from V and 4 bases from J; bases unmatched to any gene: 1. In DNA, the CDR3 is TGTGCCAGCAGCTTGCAGGGGGGCTATGGCTACACCTTC. Amino acid sequence: CASSLQGGYGYTF.

The chain recombines TRBV29-1 with TRBJ2-7; D possibly matches TRBD1 or TRBD2 (5 bases each). Germline values: CDR1 SQVTM, CDR2 ANQGSEA. The V gene lost 2 bases and the J gene lost 6 bases, with 20 bases spanning the gap. The CDR3 is 15 amino acids. The CDR3 is CSVELGLGPRSEQYF. CDR3 nucleotides: TGCAGCGTTGAACTCGGGTTGGGACCTCGGAGCGAGCAGTACTTC.

In DNA form, the CDR3 reads TGTGCCAGCAGAGGATTGTGGACAGATAATCAGCCCCAGCATTTT. Translating gives CASRGLWTDNQPQHF. This chain links TRBV6-5 with TRBJ1-5; D may be TRBD1 (6 bases). V gave up 6 bases and J gave up 4 bases, with 16 bases separating them. CDR1 is MNHEY and CDR2 is SVGAGI in the germline V gene. The CDR3 consists of 15 residues.

The V and J genes are TRBV19 and TRBJ1-6; D is ambiguous. Trimming took off 6 bases at V and 5 bases at J, with 8 bases between the two ends. CDR1 LNHDA and CDR2 SQIVND come from the germline V gene (reference sequence). The CDR3 totals 13 residues. The CDR3 DNA follows: TGTGCCAGTAGGGGGAAGGATAATTCACCCCTCCACTTT. Protein: CASRGKDNSPLHF.

The chain uses TRBV9 and TRBJ1-3; the D is unclear. V was clipped by 0 bases and J by 0 bases, with 7 bases between them. The germline gives CDR1 SGDLS, CDR2 YYNGEE. CDR3 length: 15 amino acids. CDR3 nucleotides: TGTGCCAGCAGCGTAGGTACAGCCTCTGGAAACACCATATATTTT. It yields the protein CASSVGTASGNTIYF. The whole variable domain, filled in from reference TRBV9 and TRBJ1-3, reads DSGVTQTPKHLITATGQRVTLRCSPRSGDLSVYWYQQSLDQGLQFLIQYYNGEERAKGNILERFSAQQFPDLHSELNLSSLELGDSALYFCASSVGTASGNTIYFGEGSWLTVV.

The chain is built from TRBV10-3 and TRBJ1-2, with 8 bases matching TRBD1. Looked up from germline, CDR1 is ENHRY and CDR2 is SYGVKD. The CDR3 runs 15 residues. V was clipped by 2 bases and J by 4 bases; unmatched bases: 6. In nucleotides, the CDR3 is TGTGCCATCAGTGAGCCAAGACAGGGGAGCTATGGCTACACCTTC. Protein: CAISEPRQGSYGYTF.

The V gene is TRBV21-1, the J gene TRBJ2-7; TRBD1, the table's D call, lacks a check against the DNA. TRBV21-1 is marked as a pseudogene. This CDR3 is built from 14 residues. The CDR3 sequence: CASSSTGRASEQYF. The CDR3 coding sequence is TGTGCCAGCAGCAGCACAGGTCGGGCCAGCGAGCAGTACTTC.

The chain is built from TRBV19 and TRBJ2-7; 8 bases agree with TRBD1. The germline CDR1 and CDR2 sequences are LNHDA and SQIVND (reference sequence). There are 14 residues in the CDR3. The V gene end was trimmed by 4 bases and the J gene end by 4 bases; junction bases not matched to a gene: 6. The CDR3 sequence is CASSTPGGAYEQYF. The CDR3 coding sequence is TGTGCCAGTAGTACTCCAGGGGGCGCGTACGAGCAGTACTTC.

This clone was seen a single time. V usage is TRBV5-4 and J usage is TRBJ2-1, with TRBD1 identical over 9 bases. CDR1 SGHNT and CDR2 YYREEE come from the germline V gene (reference sequence). V shed 3 bases, J shed 5 bases, and the junction held 9 bases outside the gene matches. The CDR3 runs to 16 residues. CDR3 residues: CASSSSGTGLNNEQFF. The CDR3 DNA follows: TGTGCCAGCAGCTCATCCGGGACAGGGCTTAACAATGAGCAGTTCTTC. Filled out from reference TRBV5-4 and TRBJ2-1, the complete variable domain reads ETGVTQSPTHLIKTRGQQVTLRCSSQSGHNTVSWYQQALGQGPQFIFQYYREEENGRGNFPPRFSGLQFPNYSSELNVNALELDDSALYLCASSSSGTGLNNEQFFGPGTRLTVL.

The chain uses TRBV4-1 and TRBJ2-1; 10 bases map to TRBD1. The germline V gene has CDR1 MGHRA and CDR2 YSYEKL. The junction had 1 base not matched to a gene; V was cut back by 3 bases and J by 2 bases. The CDR3 extends over 15 amino acids. CDR3 amino acids: CASSHDRGPYNEQFF. Written as DNA, the CDR3 is TGCGCCAGCAGCCACGACAGGGGGCCCTACAATGAGCAGTTCTTC.